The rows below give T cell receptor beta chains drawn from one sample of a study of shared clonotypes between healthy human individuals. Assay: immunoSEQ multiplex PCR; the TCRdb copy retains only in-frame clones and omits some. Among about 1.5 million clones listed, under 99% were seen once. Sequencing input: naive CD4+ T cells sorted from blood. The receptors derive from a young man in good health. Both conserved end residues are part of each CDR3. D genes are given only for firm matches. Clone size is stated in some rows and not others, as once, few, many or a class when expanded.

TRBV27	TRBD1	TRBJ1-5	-	CASSFEPQGAKANQPQHF	TGTGCCAGCAGTTTTGAGCCCCAGGGGGCGAAGGCGAATCAGCCCCAGCATTTT
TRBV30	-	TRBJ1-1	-	CAWRPYGGAGRNTEAFF	TGTGCCTGGAGACCATACGGGGGAGCAGGGAGGAACACTGAAGCTTTCTTT
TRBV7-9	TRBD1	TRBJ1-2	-	CASSFITGDGYTF	TGTGCCAGCAGCTTTATTACAGGGGATGGCTACACCTTC
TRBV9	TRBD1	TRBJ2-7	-	CASSVAATGEIHEQYF	TGTGCCAGCAGCGTGGCCGCCACAGGGGAAATCCACGAGCAGTACTTC
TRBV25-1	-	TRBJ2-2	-	CASSVGGTYTGELFF	TGTGCCAGCAGTGTAGGCGGGACATACACCGGGGAGCTGTTTTTT
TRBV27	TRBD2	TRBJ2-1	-	CASSTWEGVEEQFF	TGTGCCAGCAGTACGTGGGAGGGCGTCGAGGAGCAGTTCTTC
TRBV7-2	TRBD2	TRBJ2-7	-	CASSPRTSVLGEQYF	TGTGCCAGCAGCCCCCGGACTAGCGTATTAGGAGAGCAGTACTTC
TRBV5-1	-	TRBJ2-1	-	CASSSPPPVRNYNEQFF	TGCGCCAGCAGCTCCCCGCCCCCTGTGAGGAACTACAATGAGCAGTTCTTC
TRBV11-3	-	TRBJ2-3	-	CASSLNSGATDTQYF	TGTGCCAGCAGCTTGAATAGCGGAGCCACAGATACGCAGTATTTT
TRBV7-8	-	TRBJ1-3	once	CASSQRDRSSGNTIYF	TGTGCCAGCAGCCAGCGTGACCGATCTTCTGGAAACACCATATATTTT
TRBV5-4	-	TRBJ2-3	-	CASSLGARPTQNTQYF	TGTGCCAGCAGCTTGGGGGCCCGACCCACACAAAATACGCAGTATTTT
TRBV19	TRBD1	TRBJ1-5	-	CASSEQGGHSQPQHF	TGTGCCAGTAGTGAGCAGGGGGGCCACAGTCAGCCCCAGCATTTT
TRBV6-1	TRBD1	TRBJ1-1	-	CASRKTQGADTEAFF	TGTGCCAGCAGAAAAACCCAGGGGGCGGACACTGAAGCTTTCTTT
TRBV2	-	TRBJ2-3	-	CASSLTPIEYF	TGTGCCAGCAGCCTCACCCCTATAGAGTATTTT
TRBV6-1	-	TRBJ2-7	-	CASSTTAGFSYEQYF	TGTGCCAGCAGTACCACGGCCGGTTTCTCCTACGAGCAGTACTTC
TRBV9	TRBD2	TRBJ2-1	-	CASSVGLAGDTYNEQFF	TGTGCCAGCAGCGTAGGGCTAGCGGGGGATACCTACAATGAGCAGTTCTTC
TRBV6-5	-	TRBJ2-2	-	CASTLRGGWGELFF	TGTGCCAGCACCCTACGAGGGGGGTGGGGGGAGCTGTTTTTT
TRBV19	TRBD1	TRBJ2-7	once	CASSAWTGGTYEQYF	TGTGCCAGTAGCGCCTGGACAGGGGGTACTTACGAGCAGTACTTC
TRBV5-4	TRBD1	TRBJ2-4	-	CASSLQGAGRNIQYF	TGTGCCAGCAGTCTTCAGGGGGCTGGGAGAAACATTCAGTACTTC
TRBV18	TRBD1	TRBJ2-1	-	CASSQLTGKVNEQFF	TGTGCCAGCTCACAACTGACAGGGAAGGTCAATGAGCAGTTCTTC
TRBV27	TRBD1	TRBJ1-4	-	CASSSTYRGTNEKLFF	TGTGCCAGCAGTTCGACCTACAGGGGAACTAATGAAAAACTGTTTTTT
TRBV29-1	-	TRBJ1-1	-	CSVELQGYEAFF	TGCAGCGTTGAACTACAGGGTTATGAAGCTTTCTTT
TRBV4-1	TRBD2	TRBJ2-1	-	CASSQPTSGSYEQFF	TGCGCCAGCAGCCAACCGACTAGCGGGAGCTATGAGCAGTTCTTC
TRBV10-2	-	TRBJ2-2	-	CASKEERVRTGELFF	TGCGCCAGCAAGGAGGAGCGGGTTAGGACCGGGGAGCTGTTTTTT
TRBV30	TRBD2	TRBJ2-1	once	CAWSAIAGVRSEQFF	TGTGCCTGGAGTGCTATAGCGGGGGTACGCAGTGAGCAGTTCTTC
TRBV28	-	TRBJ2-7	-	CASSPDYEQYF	TGTGCCAGCAGCCCCGACTACGAGCAGTACTTC
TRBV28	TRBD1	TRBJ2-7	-	CASRDQTGPTYEQYF	TGTGCCAGCAGAGATCAGACAGGGCCCACCTACGAGCAGTACTTC
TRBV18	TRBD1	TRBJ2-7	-	CASSPAGRGPHYEQYF	TGTGCCAGCTCACCAGCAGGTAGGGGGCCCCACTACGAGCAGTACTTC
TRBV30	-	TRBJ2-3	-	CAWSPHDTQYF	TGTGCCTGGAGCCCTCATGATACGCAGTATTTT
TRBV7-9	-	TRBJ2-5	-	CASSLVGARETQYF	TGTGCCAGCAGCTTAGTTGGAGCCCGGGAGACCCAGTACTTC
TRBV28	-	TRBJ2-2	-	CASSLLGTGELFF	TGTGCCAGCAGTTTACTAGGGACCGGGGAGCTGTTTTTT
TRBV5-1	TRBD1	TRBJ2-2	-	CASSVQDRDTGELFF	TGCGCCAGCAGCGTACAGGACAGGGACACCGGGGAGCTGTTTTTT
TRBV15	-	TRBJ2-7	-	CATSRVKGGYEQYF	TGTGCCACCAGCAGAGTAAAGGGGGGCTACGAGCAGTACTTC
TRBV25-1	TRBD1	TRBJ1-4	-	CASSERGTGDKKLFF	TGTGCCAGCAGTGAACGGGGGACAGGGGATAAAAAACTGTTTTTT
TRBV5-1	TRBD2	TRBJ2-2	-	CASSRMTSGSGTGELFF	TGCGCCAGCAGCCGCATGACTAGCGGGAGCGGCACCGGGGAGCTGTTTTTT
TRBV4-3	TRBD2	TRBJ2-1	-	CASSQGLAGPYEQFF	TGCGCCAGCAGCCAAGGGCTAGCGGGGCCTTATGAGCAGTTCTTC
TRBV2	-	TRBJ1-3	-	CASSEGDKVSGNTIYF	TGTGCCAGCAGTGAGGGAGACAAGGTCTCTGGAAACACCATATATTTT
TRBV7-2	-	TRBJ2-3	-	CASSLVSGTDTQYF	TGTGCCAGCAGCCTAGTATCGGGTACAGATACGCAGTATTTT
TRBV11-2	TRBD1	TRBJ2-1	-	CASSSRDRGLDEQFF	TGTGCCAGCAGCTCCCGGGACAGGGGTTTGGATGAGCAGTTCTTC
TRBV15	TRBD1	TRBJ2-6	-	CATSRDRAGANVLTF	TGTGCCACCAGCAGGGACAGGGCTGGGGCCAACGTCCTGACTTTC
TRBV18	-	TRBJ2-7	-	CASSPREGYEQYF	TGTGCCAGCTCACCACGAGAGGGTTACGAGCAGTACTTC
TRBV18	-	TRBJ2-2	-	CASSPGRRNTGELFF	TGTGCCAGCTCACCGGGACGTAGAAACACCGGGGAGCTGTTTTTT
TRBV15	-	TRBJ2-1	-	CATSTSTMGHRFF	TGTGCCACCAGCACTTCCACGATGGGGCATCGGTTCTTC
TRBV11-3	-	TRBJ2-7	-	CASSLAGSQGEQYF	TGTGCCAGCAGCTTGGCTGGGAGCCAGGGGGAGCAGTACTTC
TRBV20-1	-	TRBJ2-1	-	CSAAYNEQFF	TGCAGTGCTGCTTACAATGAGCAGTTCTTC
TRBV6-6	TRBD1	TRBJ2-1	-	CASRDRAVVDNEQFF	TGTGCCAGCAGGGACAGGGCCGTGGTGGACAATGAGCAGTTCTTC
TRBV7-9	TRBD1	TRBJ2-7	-	CASSWGMLRDRAYEQYF	TGTGCCAGCAGCTGGGGTATGTTGAGGGACAGGGCCTACGAGCAGTACTTC
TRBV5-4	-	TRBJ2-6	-	CASSGSPHGANVLTF	TGTGCCAGCAGCGGGAGCCCCCATGGGGCCAACGTCCTGACTTTC
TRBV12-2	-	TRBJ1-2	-	CASRLAHGPRGYTF	TGTGCAAGTCGCTTAGCGCACGGGCCTCGGGGCTACACCTTC
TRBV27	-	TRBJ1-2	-	CASSLSVDPSGLHGYTF	TGTGCCAGCAGTTTATCAGTGGATCCCTCGGGTTTGCATGGCTACACCTTC
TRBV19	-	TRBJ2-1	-	CASSKNSYNEQFF	TGTGCCAGTAGTAAGAACAGCTACAATGAGCAGTTCTTC
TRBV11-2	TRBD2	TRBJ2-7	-	CASSPLLATYEQYF	TGTGCCAGCAGCCCGTTACTAGCGACGTACGAGCAGTACTTC
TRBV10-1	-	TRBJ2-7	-	CASSESLERSSYEQYF	TGCGCCAGCAGTGAGTCCCTCGAGAGGAGCTCCTACGAGCAGTACTTC
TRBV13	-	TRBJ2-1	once	CASSLPRSTPYNEQFF	TGTGCCAGCAGCTTACCCAGGTCCACTCCCTACAATGAGCAGTTCTTC
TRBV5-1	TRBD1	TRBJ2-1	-	CASSTSGTGGRNEQFF	TGCGCCAGCAGCACCTCCGGGACAGGGGGCCGGAATGAGCAGTTCTTC
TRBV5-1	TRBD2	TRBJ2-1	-	CASSSGGLAPYNEQFF	TGCGCCAGCAGCTCGGGGGGACTAGCGCCCTACAATGAGCAGTTCTTC
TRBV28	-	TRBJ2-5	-	CASRTPGERETQYF	TGTGCCAGCAGGACGCCAGGGGAGCGGGAGACCCAGTACTTC
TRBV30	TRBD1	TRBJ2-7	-	CAWRGQGNEQYF	TGTGCCTGGAGGGGACAGGGCAACGAGCAGTACTTC
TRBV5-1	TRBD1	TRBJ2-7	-	CASSFRDRSYEQYF	TGCGCCAGCAGCTTCCGGGACAGGTCCTACGAGCAGTACTTC